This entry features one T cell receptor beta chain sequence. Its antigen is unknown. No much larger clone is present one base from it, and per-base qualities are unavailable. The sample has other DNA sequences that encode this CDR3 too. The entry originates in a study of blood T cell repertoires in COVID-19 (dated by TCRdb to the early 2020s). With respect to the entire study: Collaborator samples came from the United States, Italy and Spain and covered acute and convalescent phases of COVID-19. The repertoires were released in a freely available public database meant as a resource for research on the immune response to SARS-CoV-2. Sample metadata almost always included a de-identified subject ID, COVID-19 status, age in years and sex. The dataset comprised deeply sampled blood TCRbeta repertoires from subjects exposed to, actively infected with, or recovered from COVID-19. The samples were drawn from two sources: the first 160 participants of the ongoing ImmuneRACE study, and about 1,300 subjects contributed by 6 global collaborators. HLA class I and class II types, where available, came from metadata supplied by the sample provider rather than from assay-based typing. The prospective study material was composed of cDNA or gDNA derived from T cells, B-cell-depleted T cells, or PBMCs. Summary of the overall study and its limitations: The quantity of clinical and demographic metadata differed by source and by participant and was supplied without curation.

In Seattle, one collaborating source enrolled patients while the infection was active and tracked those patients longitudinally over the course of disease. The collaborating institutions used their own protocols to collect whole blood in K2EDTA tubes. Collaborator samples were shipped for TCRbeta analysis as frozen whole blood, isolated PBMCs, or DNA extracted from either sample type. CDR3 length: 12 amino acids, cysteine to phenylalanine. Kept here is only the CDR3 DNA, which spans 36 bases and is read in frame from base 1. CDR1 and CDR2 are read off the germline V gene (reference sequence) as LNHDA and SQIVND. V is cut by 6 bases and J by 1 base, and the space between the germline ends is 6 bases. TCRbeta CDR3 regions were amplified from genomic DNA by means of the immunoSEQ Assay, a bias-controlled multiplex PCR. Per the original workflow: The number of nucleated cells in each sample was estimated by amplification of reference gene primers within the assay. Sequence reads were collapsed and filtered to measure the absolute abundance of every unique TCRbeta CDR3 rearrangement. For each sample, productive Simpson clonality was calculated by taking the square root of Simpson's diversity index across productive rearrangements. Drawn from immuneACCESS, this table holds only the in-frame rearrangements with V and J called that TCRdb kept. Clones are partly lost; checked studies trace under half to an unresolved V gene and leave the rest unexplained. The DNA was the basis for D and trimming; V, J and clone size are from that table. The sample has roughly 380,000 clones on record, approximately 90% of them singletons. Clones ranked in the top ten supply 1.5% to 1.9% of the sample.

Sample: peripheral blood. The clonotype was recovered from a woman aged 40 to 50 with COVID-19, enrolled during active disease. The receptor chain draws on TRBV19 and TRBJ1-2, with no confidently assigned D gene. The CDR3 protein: CASRQSNYGYTF. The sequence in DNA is TGTGCCAGTAGACAGAGTAACTATGGCTACACCTTC. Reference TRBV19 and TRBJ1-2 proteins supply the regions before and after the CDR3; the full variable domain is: DGGITQSPKYLFRKEGQNVTLSCEQNLNHDAMYWYRQDPGQGLRLIYYSQIVNDFQKGDIAEGYSVSREKKESFPLTVTSAQKNPTAFYLCASRQSNYGYTFGSGTRLTVV.